These T cell receptor beta chains were read from a single sample in a study of shared clonotypes between healthy human individuals. The protocol was immunoSEQ multiplex PCR, while the TCRdb copy is restricted to in-frame clones and leaves out a portion. The sample holds some 2.1 million clones, 85% to 95% seen once. The sequenced sample was naive CD4+ T cells sorted from blood. All receptors derive from a man aged 18 to 30 in good health. The CDR3 runs from the conserved cysteine through the conserved F or W. The D gene is left open where the match is weak. Clone size is shown for a subset of rows, as once, few, many or a class of expanded clone.

d_call | j_call | v_call | clone_size | cdr3_nt | cdr3_aa
TRBD1 | TRBJ2-7 | TRBV6-1 | - | TGTGCCAGCAGTGACAAGAACCCCGAGACAGGGGGCAGGAACGAGCAGTACTTC | CASSDKNPETGGRNEQYF
TRBD2 | TRBJ2-1 | TRBV5-8 | - | TGTGCCAGCAGCTCAACGGGACTAGCGTTCGATGAGCAGTTCTTC | CASSSTGLAFDEQFF
- | TRBJ2-5 | TRBV6-1 | - | TGTGCCAGCAGAGAAGGTTGGGGTTCGGAGACCCAGTACTTC | CASREGWGSETQYF
- | TRBJ2-3 | TRBV20-1 | - | TGCAGTGCACTAGAAGATACGCAGTATTTT | CSALEDTQYF
- | TRBJ1-1 | TRBV5-1 | - | TGCGCCAGCAGCCCACAGGGTTGGAACACTGAAGCTTTCTTT | CASSPQGWNTEAFF
- | TRBJ2-3 | TRBV7-2 | - | TGTGCCAGCAGCGCCACGAATACGCAGTATTTT | CASSATNTQYF
TRBD1 | TRBJ1-1 | TRBV30 | - | TGTGCCTGTGCGGGACAGCCGAACACTGAAGCTTTCTTT | CACAGQPNTEAFF
TRBD1 | TRBJ1-5 | TRBV27 | few | TGTGCCAGCAGGCCCACAGGGGGTCATCAGCCCCAGCATTTT | CASRPTGGHQPQHF
- | TRBJ1-1 | TRBV27 | - | TGTGCCAGCAGGCGTCCCTGGAACACTGAAGCTTTCTTT | CASRRPWNTEAFF
- | TRBJ1-1 | TRBV4-2 | - | TGTGCCAGCAGCCAGGGGACTTCCAGCATGAACACTGAAGCTTTCTTT | CASSQGTSSMNTEAFF
TRBD1 | TRBJ1-3 | TRBV11-3 | - | TGTGCCAGCAGCCGAGGGGGCACAGGGACTGGAAACACCATATATTTT | CASSRGGTGTGNTIYF
TRBD2 | TRBJ2-5 | TRBV10-1 | - | TGCGCCACCCGCACGACTAGCGGGAGGAGGGAGACCCAGTACTTC | CATRTTSGRRETQYF
- | TRBJ2-1 | TRBV9 | - | TGTGCCAGCAGCGTAGGAACGGGCAATGAGCAGTTCTTC | CASSVGTGNEQFF
- | TRBJ2-1 | TRBV5-1 | - | TGCGCCAGCAGGGCGGGGAATGAGCAGTTCTTC | CASRAGNEQFF
TRBD1 | TRBJ2-7 | TRBV27 | - | TGTGCCAGCAGTTTACAAGGACAGGGTTACGAGCAGTACTTC | CASSLQGQGYEQYF